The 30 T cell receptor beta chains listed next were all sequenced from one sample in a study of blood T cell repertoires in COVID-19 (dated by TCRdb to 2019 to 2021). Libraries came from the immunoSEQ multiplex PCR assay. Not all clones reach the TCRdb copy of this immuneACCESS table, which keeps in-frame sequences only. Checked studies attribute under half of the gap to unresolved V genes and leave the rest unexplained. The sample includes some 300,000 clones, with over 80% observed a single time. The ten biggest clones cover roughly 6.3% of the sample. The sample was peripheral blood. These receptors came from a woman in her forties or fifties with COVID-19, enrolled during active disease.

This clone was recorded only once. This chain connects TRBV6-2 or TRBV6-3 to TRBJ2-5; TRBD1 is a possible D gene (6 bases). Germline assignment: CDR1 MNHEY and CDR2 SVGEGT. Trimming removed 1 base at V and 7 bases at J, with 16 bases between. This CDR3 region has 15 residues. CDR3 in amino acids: CASSYLGQGMGTQYF. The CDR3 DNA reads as TGTGCCAGCAGTTACTTGGGGCAGGGGATGGGGACCCAGTACTTC.

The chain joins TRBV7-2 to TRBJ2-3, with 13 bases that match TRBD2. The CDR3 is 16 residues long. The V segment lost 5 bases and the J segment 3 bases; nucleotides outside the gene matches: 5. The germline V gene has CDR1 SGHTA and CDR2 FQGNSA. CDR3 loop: CASSGRTSGSTDTQYF. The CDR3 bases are TGTGCCAGCAGCGGACGGACTAGCGGGAGTACAGATACGCAGTATTTT.

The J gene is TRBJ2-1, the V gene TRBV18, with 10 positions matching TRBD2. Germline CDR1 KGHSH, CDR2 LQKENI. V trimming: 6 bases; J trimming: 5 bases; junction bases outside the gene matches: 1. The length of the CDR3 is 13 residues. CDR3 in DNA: TGTGCCAGCTCCGGACTAGCGGACAATGAGCAGTTCTTC. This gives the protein CASSGLADNEQFF.

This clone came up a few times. CDR3: CASRLTSGSSGDEQFF. The CDR3 DNA is TGTGCCAGCAGACTGACTAGCGGGAGTTCTGGGGATGAGCAGTTCTTC. The chain has TRBV2 and TRBJ2-1; 12 bases fit TRBD2. Per the germline V gene, CDR1 is SNHLY and CDR2 is FYNNEI. V lost 6 bases to trimming and J lost 8 bases; unmatched junction nucleotides: 11. The CDR3 contains 16 residues.

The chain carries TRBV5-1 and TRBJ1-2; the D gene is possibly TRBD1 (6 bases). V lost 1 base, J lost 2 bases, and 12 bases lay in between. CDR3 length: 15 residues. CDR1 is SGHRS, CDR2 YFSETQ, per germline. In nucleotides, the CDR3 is TGCGCCAGCAGCTTGTGGGCAGGGGCCAACTATGGCTACACCTTC. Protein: CASSLWAGANYGYTF.

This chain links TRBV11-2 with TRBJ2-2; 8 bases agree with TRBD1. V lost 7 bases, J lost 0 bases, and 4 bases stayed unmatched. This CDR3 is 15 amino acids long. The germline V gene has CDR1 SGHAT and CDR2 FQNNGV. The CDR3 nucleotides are TGTGCCAGCACCCAACAGGGGGCGAACACCGGGGAGCTGTTTTTT. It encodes CASTQQGANTGELFF.

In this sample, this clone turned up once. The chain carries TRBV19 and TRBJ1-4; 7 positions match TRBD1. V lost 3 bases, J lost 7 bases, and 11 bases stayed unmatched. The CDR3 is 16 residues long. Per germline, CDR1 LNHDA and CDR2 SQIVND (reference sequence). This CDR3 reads CASSIGDSGSGEKLFF. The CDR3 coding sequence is TGTGCCAGTAGTATTGGGGACAGCGGGTCTGGTGAAAAACTGTTTTTT.

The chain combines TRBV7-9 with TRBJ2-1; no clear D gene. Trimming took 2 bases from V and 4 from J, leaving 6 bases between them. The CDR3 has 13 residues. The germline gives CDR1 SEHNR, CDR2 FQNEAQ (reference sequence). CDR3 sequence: CASSLYTYNEQFF. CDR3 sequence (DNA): TGTGCCAGCAGCTTATACACATACAATGAGCAGTTCTTC.

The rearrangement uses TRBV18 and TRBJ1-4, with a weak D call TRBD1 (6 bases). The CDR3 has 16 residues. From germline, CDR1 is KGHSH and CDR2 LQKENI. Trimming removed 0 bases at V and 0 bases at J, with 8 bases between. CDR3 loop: CASSPPGTPTNEKLFF. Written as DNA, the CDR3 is TGTGCCAGCTCACCACCGGGGACACCAACTAATGAAAAACTGTTTTTT.

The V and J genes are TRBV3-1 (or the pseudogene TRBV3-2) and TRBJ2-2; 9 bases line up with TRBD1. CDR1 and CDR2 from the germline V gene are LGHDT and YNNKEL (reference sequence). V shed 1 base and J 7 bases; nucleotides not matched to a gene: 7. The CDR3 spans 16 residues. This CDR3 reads CASSQAQGARGGELFF. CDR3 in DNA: TGTGCCAGCAGCCAAGCACAGGGGGCGCGAGGCGGGGAGCTGTTTTTT.

Here the CDR3 reads CASSLELSDTQYF. The CDR3 nucleotides read TGTGCCAGCAGCTTAGAGCTTAGTGATACGCAGTATTTT. V is TRBV11-2 and J is TRBJ2-3; D not certain. Per the germline V gene, CDR1 is SGHAT and CDR2 is FQNNGV. The CDR3 loop spans 13 amino acids. V was shortened by 0 bases and J by 6 bases, with 7 bases between the two germline ends.

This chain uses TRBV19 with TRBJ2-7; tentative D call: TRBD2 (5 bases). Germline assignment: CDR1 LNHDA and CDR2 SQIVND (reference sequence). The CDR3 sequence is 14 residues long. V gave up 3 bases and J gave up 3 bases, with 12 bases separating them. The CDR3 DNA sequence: TGTGCCAGTAGTATCCTAGCAGAGGGCTACGAGCAGTACTTC. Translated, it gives CASSILAEGYEQYF.

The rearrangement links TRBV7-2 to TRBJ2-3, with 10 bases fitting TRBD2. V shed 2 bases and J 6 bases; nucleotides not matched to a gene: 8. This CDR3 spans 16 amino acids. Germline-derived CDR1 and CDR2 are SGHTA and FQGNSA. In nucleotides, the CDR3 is TGTGCCAGCAGCTTAACCCCTCTAGCGGGAGCGGATACGCAGTATTTT. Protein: CASSLTPLAGADTQYF. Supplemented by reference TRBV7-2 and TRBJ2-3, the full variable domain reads GAGVSQSPSNKVTEKGKDVELRCDPISGHTALYWYRQSLGQGLEFLIYFQGNSAPDKSGLPSDRFSAERTGGSVSTLTIQRTQQEDSAVYLCASSLTPLAGADTQYFGPGTRLTVL.

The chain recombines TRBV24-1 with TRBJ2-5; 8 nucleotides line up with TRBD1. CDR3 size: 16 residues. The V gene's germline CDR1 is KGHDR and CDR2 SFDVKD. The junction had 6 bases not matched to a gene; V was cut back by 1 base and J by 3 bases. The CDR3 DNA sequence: TGTGCCACCAGTGATTTAGACCGGACAGGGAAAGAGACCCAGTACTTC. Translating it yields CATSDLDRTGKETQYF.

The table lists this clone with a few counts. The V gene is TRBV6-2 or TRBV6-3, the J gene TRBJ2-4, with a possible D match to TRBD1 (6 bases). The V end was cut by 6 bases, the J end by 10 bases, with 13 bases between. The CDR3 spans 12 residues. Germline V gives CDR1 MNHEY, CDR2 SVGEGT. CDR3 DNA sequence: TGTGCCAGCAGCCTCCAGGGGCGGATTCAGTACTTC. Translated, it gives CASSLQGRIQYF.

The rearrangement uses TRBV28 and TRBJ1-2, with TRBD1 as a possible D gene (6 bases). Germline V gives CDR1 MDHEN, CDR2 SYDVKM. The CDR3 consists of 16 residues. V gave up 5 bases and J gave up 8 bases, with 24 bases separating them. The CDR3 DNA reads TGTGCCAGCAGTCCCTACCAGTTCGGCGGGGGGGGCGGCTACACCTTC. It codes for CASSPYQFGGGGGYTF.

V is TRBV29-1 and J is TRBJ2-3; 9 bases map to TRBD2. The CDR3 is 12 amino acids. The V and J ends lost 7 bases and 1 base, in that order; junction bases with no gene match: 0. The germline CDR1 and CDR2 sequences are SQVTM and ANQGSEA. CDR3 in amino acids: CSGTSGTDTQYF. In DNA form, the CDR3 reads TGCAGCGGGACTAGCGGCACAGATACGCAGTATTTT.

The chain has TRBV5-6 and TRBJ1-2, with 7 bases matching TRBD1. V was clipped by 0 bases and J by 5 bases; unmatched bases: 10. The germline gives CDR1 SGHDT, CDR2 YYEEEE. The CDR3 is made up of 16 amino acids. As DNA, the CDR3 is TGTGCCAGCAGCTTGGAAGAGGCCAGGGGGAGTTATGGCTACACCTTC. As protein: CASSLEEARGSYGYTF.

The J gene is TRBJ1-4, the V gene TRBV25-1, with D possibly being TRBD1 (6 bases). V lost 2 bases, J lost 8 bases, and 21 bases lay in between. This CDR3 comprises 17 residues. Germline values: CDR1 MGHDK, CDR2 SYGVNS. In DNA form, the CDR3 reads TGTGCCAGCAGTGAAAATGCTTGGGGGCCCAGGGGAGAAAAACTGTTTTTT. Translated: CASSENAWGPRGEKLFF.

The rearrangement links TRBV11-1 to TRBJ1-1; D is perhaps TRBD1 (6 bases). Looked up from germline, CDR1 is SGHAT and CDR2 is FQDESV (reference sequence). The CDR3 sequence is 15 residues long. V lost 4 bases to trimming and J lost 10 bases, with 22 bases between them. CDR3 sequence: CASSSGQTIIPGAFF. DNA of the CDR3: TGTGCCAGCAGCTCCGGACAGACTATTATTCCGGGAGCTTTCTTT.

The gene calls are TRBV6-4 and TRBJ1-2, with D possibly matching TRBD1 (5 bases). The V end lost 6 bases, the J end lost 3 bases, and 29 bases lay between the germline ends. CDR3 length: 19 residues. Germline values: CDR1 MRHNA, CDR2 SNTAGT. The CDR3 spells CASSLIGGTYRDFHYGYTF. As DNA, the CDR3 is TGTGCCAGCAGCTTGATAGGAGGGACCTACCGAGATTTCCACTATGGCTACACCTTC.

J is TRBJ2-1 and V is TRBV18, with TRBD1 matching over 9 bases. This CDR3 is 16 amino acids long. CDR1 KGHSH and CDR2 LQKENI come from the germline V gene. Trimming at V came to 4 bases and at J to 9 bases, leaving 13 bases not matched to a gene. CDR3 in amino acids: CASSRFTGTGLGEQFF. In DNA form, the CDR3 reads TGTGCCAGCTCACGCTTTACCGGGACAGGGTTGGGTGAGCAGTTCTTC.

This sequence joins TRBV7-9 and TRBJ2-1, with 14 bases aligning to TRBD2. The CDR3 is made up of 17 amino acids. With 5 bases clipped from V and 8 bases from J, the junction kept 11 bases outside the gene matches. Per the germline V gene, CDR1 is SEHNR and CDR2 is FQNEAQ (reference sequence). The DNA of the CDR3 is TGTGCCAGCAGCCAGGGACTAGCGGGAGCTGGGCACGATGAGCAGTTCTTC. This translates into CASSQGLAGAGHDEQFF.

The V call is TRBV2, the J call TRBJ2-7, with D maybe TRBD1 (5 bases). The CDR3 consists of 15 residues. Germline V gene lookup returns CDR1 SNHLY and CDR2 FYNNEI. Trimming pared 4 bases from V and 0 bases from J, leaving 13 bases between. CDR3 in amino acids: CASSVQDKHSYEQYF. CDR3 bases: TGTGCCAGCAGTGTACAGGACAAACACTCCTACGAGCAGTACTTC.

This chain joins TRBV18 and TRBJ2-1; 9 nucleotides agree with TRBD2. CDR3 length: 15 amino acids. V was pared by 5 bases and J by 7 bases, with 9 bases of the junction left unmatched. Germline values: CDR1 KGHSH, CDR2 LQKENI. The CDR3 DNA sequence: TGTGCCAGCTCAGCCACCGGGCTAGCGGGAAATGAGCAGTTCTTC. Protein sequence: CASSATGLAGNEQFF.

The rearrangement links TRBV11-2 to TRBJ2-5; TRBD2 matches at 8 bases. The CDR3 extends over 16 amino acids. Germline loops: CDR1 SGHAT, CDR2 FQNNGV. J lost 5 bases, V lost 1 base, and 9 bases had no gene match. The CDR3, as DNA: TGTGCCAGCAGCTTAGTTAGCGGGATGTTCAAGGAGACCCAGTACTTC. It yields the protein CASSLVSGMFKETQYF.

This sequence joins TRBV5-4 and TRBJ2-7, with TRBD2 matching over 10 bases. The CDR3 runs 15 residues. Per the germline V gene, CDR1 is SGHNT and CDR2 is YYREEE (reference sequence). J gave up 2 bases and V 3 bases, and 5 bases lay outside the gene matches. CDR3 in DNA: TGTGCCAGCAGCTCCCGGACTAGCGGCCCCTACGAGCAGTACTTC. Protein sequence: CASSSRTSGPYEQYF.

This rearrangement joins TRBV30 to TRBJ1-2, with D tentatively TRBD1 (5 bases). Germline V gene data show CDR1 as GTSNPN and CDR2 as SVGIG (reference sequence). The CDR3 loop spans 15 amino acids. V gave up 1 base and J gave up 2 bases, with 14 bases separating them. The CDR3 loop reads CAWSGSGHSNYGYTF. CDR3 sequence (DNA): TGTGCCTGGAGTGGCTCCGGACACTCGAACTATGGCTACACCTTC.

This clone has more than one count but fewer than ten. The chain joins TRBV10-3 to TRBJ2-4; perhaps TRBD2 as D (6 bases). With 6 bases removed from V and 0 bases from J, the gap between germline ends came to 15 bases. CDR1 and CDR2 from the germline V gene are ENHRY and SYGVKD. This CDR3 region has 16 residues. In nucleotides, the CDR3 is TGTGCCATCAGCGACGAGTGGGGGGAAGCCAAAAACATTCAGTACTTC. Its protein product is CAISDEWGEAKNIQYF.

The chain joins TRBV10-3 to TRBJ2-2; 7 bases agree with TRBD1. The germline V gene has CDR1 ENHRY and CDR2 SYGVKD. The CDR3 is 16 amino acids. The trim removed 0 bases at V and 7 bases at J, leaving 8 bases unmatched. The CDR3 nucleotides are TGTGCCATCAGTGAGTCGGAGGCAGGGGGTTTCGGGGAGCTGTTTTTT. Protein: CAISESEAGGFGELFF.